The clone carrying this TCR beta chain was recorded only once. The antigen is unknown. TCRdb fed the PCR reads into MiXCR, producing one record per CDR3 protein. The profile shows roughly 40,000 distinct CDR3 sequences, approximately 18% of them singletons. This record belongs to a study of molecular identifiers for immune sequencing clone quantification. Naive CD8 T cells, phenotype CD8+CD4-CCR7+CD45RA+, were sorted. Findings and caveats of the study: One million naive cells reportedly did not prevent detection of spiked Jurkat TCR RNA from one cell.

CDR1 SGHKS and CDR2 YYEKEE come from the germline V gene (reference sequence). The CDR3 spans 17 residues. J lost 4 bases, V lost 0 bases, and 10 bases had no gene match. The sample comprised naive CD8+ T cells from blood, with Jurkat cell RNA spiked in. The subset was: FACS-sorted CD8+CD4-CCR7+CD45RA+ naive T cells. The sequence was collected from a human donor in good health. Some libraries in this study had Jurkat cell RNA spiked in. The V gene is TRBV5-5, the J gene TRBJ2-7; 10 bases align to TRBD2. CDR3 nucleotides: TGTGCCAGCAGCTTGGAGGCCCTACTAGCGGGACCGTACGAGCAGTACTTC. This encodes CASSLEALLAGPYEQYF.